What follows are 25 T cell receptor beta chains derived from one specimen sequenced in a study of T cells in Graves' hyperthyroidism and ophthalmopathy. TCR beta CDR3 sequences were amplified from RNA transcripts. The TCR CDR3 was amplified in a first-round RT-PCR using the HTBI primer set. TCRdb reprocessed the multiplex PCR reads with MiXCR, giving one entry per CDR3 protein. The sample includes about 410,000 distinct CDR3 sequences, approximately 14% of them seen just once. The sample comprised blood. The receptors derive from a woman between 25 and 40 years old with Graves' ophthalmopathy.

This chain connects TRBV20-1 to TRBJ1-4; D not certain. Trimming left V 1 base short and J 4 bases short, with 10 bases between. Germline V gene sequence: CDR1 DFQATT, CDR2 SNEGSKA (reference sequence). The CDR3 sequence is 14 residues long. In DNA form, the CDR3 reads TGCAGTGCTAGAGGAAGTGGAATTAATGAAAAACTGTTTTTT. This sequence encodes CSARGSGINEKLFF.

This clonotype was recorded many times. The chain uses TRBV27 and TRBJ2-3; a possible D gene is TRBD2 (5 bases). The V gene's germline CDR1 is MNHEY and CDR2 SMNVEV (reference sequence). The length of the CDR3 is 18 residues. Deletions cut 5 bases from V and 2 bases from J, with 23 bases between. CDR3 coding DNA: TGTGCCAGCAGTGTCACTTCTTTAGTCCAGGACTCCACAGATACGCAGTATTTT. It yields the protein CASSVTSLVQDSTDTQYF.

About this clonotype: A clone one base away is much larger, so this may be a read error. The V and J genes are TRBV7-9 and TRBJ1-4; 8 positions match TRBD1. With V trimmed by 4 bases and J by 2 bases, 6 bases remained unmatched. The CDR3 is made up of 16 amino acids. The germline gives CDR1 SEHNR, CDR2 FQNEAQ (reference sequence). The CDR3, as DNA: TGTGCCAGCAGCTCAGACAGGGGTCGGACTAATGAAAAACTGTTTTTT. It encodes CASSSDRGRTNEKLFF.

This clonotype was counted many times. The chain couples TRBV27 to TRBJ1-2, with a weak D call TRBD1 (5 bases). Trimming stripped 5 bases from V and 0 bases from J, with 10 bases between. The CDR3 is 14 amino acids. Germline CDR1 is MNHEY and CDR2 is SMNVEV (reference sequence). The CDR3 coding sequence is TGTGCCAGCAGTCATTGGGGGTCTAACTATGGCTACACCTTC. Protein: CASSHWGSNYGYTF.

This clonotype was seen many times. The rearrangement joins TRBV12-3 or TRBV12-4 to TRBJ1-3, with D possibly TRBD1 on 6 matching bases. V was pared by 2 bases and J by 2 bases, with 10 bases between. The CDR3 sequence is 15 residues long. The CDR3 nucleotides read TGTGCCAGCAGTTTAAACACAGGGACTGGAAACACCATATATTTT. Amino acids: CASSLNTGTGNTIYF.

This clonotype was seen a few times. This chain joins TRBV4-2 and TRBJ1-6, with D uncertain. V lost 5 bases, J lost 7 bases, and 9 bases lay in between. This CDR3 is built from 13 residues. CDR1 and CDR2 (germline): LGHNA, YNFKEQ. CDR3 DNA sequence: TGTGCCAGCAGCGGGTCCCCCAATTCACCCCTCCACTTT. Protein: CASSGSPNSPLHF.

There are many counts of this clonotype. J is TRBJ2-3 and V is TRBV20-1, with D perhaps TRBD2 (6 bases). This CDR3 comprises 16 residues. Germline V gene sequence: CDR1 DFQATT, CDR2 SNEGSKA (reference sequence). Trimming cost V 0 bases and J 2 bases, with 15 bases left between them. Written as DNA, the CDR3 is TGCAGTGCTAGAGAAACTCTAGCGCGGTACACAGATACGCAGTATTTT. The encoded protein is CSARETLARYTDTQYF.

This clonotype was seen ten or more times. The chain joins TRBV6-1 to TRBJ2-7; D may be TRBD1 (5 bases). Germline V lookup: CDR1 MNHNS, CDR2 SASEGT. V was trimmed by 4 bases and J by 7 bases, leaving 14 bases between them. This CDR3 is built from 13 residues. DNA of the CDR3: TGTGCCAGCAGTGGACAGTCCCAATGGGAGCAGTACTTC. Its protein is CASSGQSQWEQYF.

A word on this clonotype: The CDR3 carries no conserved terminal phenylalanine or tryptophan, so it likely arises from a read error. The chain employs TRBV2 and TRBJ2-2; D uncertain. The length of the CDR3 is 14 residues. Trimming shortened V by 7 bases and J by 6 bases, and 15 bases separated the two germline ends. Germline values: CDR1 SNHLY, CDR2 FYNNEI. The CDR3 spells CASTGQPESGELFL. The CDR3 coding sequence is TGTGCCAGCACCGGGCAGCCCGAGTCCGGGGAGCTGTTTCTT.

There are many counts of this clonotype. The chain is built from TRBV2 and TRBJ2-2, with 9 bases identical to TRBD1. The trim removed 4 bases at V and 6 bases at J, leaving 6 bases unmatched. Germline V gene sequence: CDR1 SNHLY, CDR2 FYNNEI. This CDR3 has 15 residues. The CDR3 loop reads CASSVSDRGAGELFF. The CDR3 region has the DNA TGTGCCAGCAGTGTTTCCGACAGGGGGGCCGGGGAGCTGTTTTTT. Full variable domain (missing parts from reference TRBV2 and TRBJ2-2): EPEVTQTPSHQVTQMGQEVILRCVPISNHLYFYWYRQILGQKVEFLVSFYNNEISEKSEIFDDQFSVERPDGSNFTLKIRSTKLEDSAMYFCASSVSDRGAGELFFGEGSRLTVL.

This chain joins TRBV7-3 and TRBJ1-6; perhaps TRBD1 as D (5 bases). The CDR3 consists of 14 residues. Trimming cost V 5 bases and J 8 bases, with 13 bases left between them. CDR1 is SGHTA, CDR2 FQGTGA, per germline. CDR3 sequence: CASSGELGHSPLHF. DNA of the CDR3: TGTGCCAGCAGCGGGGAACTGGGACATTCACCCCTCCACTTT.

The genes are TRBV20-1 and TRBJ2-7; D not resolved. The CDR3 runs 14 residues. Per germline, CDR1 DFQATT and CDR2 SNEGSKA (reference sequence). Trimming took off 3 bases at V and 7 bases at J, with 19 bases between the two ends. The CDR3 region has the DNA TGCAGTGCTAGGCACCCCCACCTTCTGAGTGAGCAGTACTTC. Its translation: CSARHPHLLSEQYF.

The chain carries TRBV9 and TRBJ2-3; 10 bases line up with TRBD2. The CDR3 covers 18 residues. Trimming at V came to 3 bases and at J to 0 bases, leaving 10 bases not matched to a gene. From germline, CDR1 is SGDLS and CDR2 YYNGEE. The CDR3: CASSASSGGYTSTDTQYF. The DNA of the CDR3 is TGTGCCAGCAGCGCCTCTAGCGGGGGTTACACTAGCACAGATACGCAGTATTTT.

This clonotype was counted once. This chain connects TRBV5-4 to TRBJ2-2; the match to TRBD1 covers 7 bases. The J segment lost 5 bases and the V segment lost 4 bases, leaving 11 bases of the junction unmatched. In germline, CDR1 is SGHNT, CDR2 YYREEE (reference sequence). The CDR3 sequence is 16 residues long. This chain's CDR3 is CASSTDRWGKTGELFF. The CDR3 coding sequence is TGTGCCAGCAGCACGGACAGGTGGGGGAAAACCGGGGAGCTGTTTTTT. Drawing the rest from reference TRBV5-4 and TRBJ2-2, the complete variable domain is ETGVTQSPTHLIKTRGQQVTLRCSSQSGHNTVSWYQQALGQGPQFIFQYYREEENGRGNFPPRFSGLQFPNYSSELNVNALELDDSALYLCASSTDRWGKTGELFFGEGSRLTVL.

This clonotype was recorded many times. V and J are TRBV13 and TRBJ2-5; 9 nucleotides match TRBD2. The CDR3 covers 14 residues. Losses at the gene ends were 6 bases for V and 1 base for J; bases not matched to a gene: 3. The V gene's germline CDR1 is PRHDT and CDR2 FYEKMQ (reference sequence). Here the CDR3 DNA reads TGTGCCAGCAGTCTAGCGGGGAGCCAAGAGACCCAGTACTTC. Protein: CASSLAGSQETQYF.

For this clonotype: A read error may explain this, as a much larger clone is one base away. The V and J genes are TRBV3-1 and TRBJ1-1; TRBD1 is a possible D gene (6 bases). The ends were cut back, 4 bases at V and 5 bases at J, with 17 bases in the middle. CDR3 size: 15 residues. Germline CDR1 LGHDT, CDR2 YNNKEL (reference sequence). The CDR3 spells CASSLQGGVGTEAFF. DNA of the CDR3: TGTGCCAGCAGCCTCCAAGGGGGGGTAGGGACTGAAGCTTTCTTT.

This clonotype showed up just a few times. V and J are TRBV10-3 and TRBJ2-7; unclear D gene. The CDR3 runs to 12 residues. CDR1 and CDR2 from the germline V gene are ENHRY and SYGVKD. The germline V and J ends were trimmed by 10 bases and 3 bases, with 13 bases remaining between them. In DNA form, the CDR3 reads TGTGCCACCGGATTATTCCGCTACGAGCAGTACTTC. This encodes CATGLFRYEQYF.

This clonotype was recorded at least ten times. The chain uses TRBV11-2 and TRBJ2-4; D gene uncertain. V lost 4 bases to trimming and J lost 1 base, with 8 bases between them. This CDR3 spans 14 amino acids. Germline V gives CDR1 SGHAT, CDR2 FQNNGV. CDR3 amino acids: CASSSLDAKNIQYF. For the CDR3, the DNA is TGTGCCAGCAGCTCTCTTGATGCCAAAAACATTCAGTACTTC.

This clonotype has a count of ten or more. The chain links TRBV28 to TRBJ1-5; perhaps TRBD1 as D (6 bases). Trimming left V 5 bases short and J 6 bases short, with 14 bases between. The CDR3 is made up of 14 amino acids. The germline V gene encodes CDR1 MDHEN and CDR2 SYDVKM. The CDR3 protein is CASSATGSVQPQHF. CDR3 sequence (DNA): TGTGCCAGCAGTGCAACAGGGAGTGTTCAGCCCCAGCATTTT.

This chain uses TRBV20-1 with TRBJ2-3, with 8 bases matching TRBD1. This CDR3 contains 14 residues. CDR1 and CDR2 from the germline V gene are DFQATT and SNEGSKA (reference sequence). V lost 5 bases to trimming and J lost 2 bases; unmatched junction nucleotides: 6. The chain's CDR3 is CSALPGGNTDTQYF. Written as DNA, the CDR3 is TGCAGTGCTCTTCCAGGGGGCAACACAGATACGCAGTATTTT.

J is TRBJ1-1 and V is TRBV30, with D perhaps TRBD1 (5 bases). This CDR3 has 13 residues. V gave up 2 bases and J gave up 2 bases, with 9 bases separating them. Per the germline V gene, CDR1 is GTSNPN and CDR2 is SVGIG (reference sequence). The CDR3 here is CAWSPQGNTEAFF. The CDR3 DNA reads as TGTGCCTGGAGTCCGCAGGGTAACACTGAAGCTTTCTTT.

The table lists this clonotype with many counts. The chain carries TRBV28 and TRBJ1-2; D is possibly TRBD1 (6 bases). Germline CDR1 MDHEN, CDR2 SYDVKM. The germline V and J ends were trimmed by 6 bases and 3 bases, with 11 bases remaining between them. CDR3 size: 13 residues. CDR3: CASSPGDHYGYTF. DNA of the CDR3: TGTGCCAGCAGCCCAGGGGACCACTATGGCTACACCTTC.

This clonotype has at least ten counts. V gene TRBV28 combines with J gene TRBJ1-1; TRBD1 might be the D (5 bases). Germline V gene lookup returns CDR1 MDHEN and CDR2 SYDVKM. This CDR3 comprises 13 residues. Trimming left V 5 bases short and J 5 bases short, with 12 bases between. The CDR3: CASSGGVRTEAFF. The CDR3, as DNA: TGTGCCAGCAGTGGAGGGGTAAGAACTGAAGCTTTCTTT.

The V and J genes are TRBV5-6 and TRBJ2-3; the D is unclear. In germline, CDR1 is SGHDT, CDR2 YYEEEE. The CDR3 loop spans 14 amino acids. Trimming stripped 3 bases from V and 2 bases from J, with 10 bases between. The DNA of the CDR3 is TGTGCCAGCAGCTCCGACACCTTCACAGATACGCAGTATTTT. Protein sequence: CASSSDTFTDTQYF.

This chain links TRBV4-2 with TRBJ1-4; TRBD1 agrees at 7 bases. The CDR3 is 16 amino acids. V trimming: 3 bases; J trimming: 4 bases; junction bases outside the gene matches: 8. CDR1 and CDR2 (germline): LGHNA, YNFKEQ. The CDR3 DNA sequence: TGTGCCAGCAGCCAGTCCCAGGGGGGACTTAATGAAAAACTGTTTTTT. Translation: CASSQSQGGLNEKLFF.